The source of this TCR beta chain is a study of T-cell reconstitution after alpha-beta-depleted transplantation in children. Per germline, CDR1 MDHEN and CDR2 SYDVKM. The CDR3 length is 16 residues. V was trimmed by 2 bases and J by 6 bases, leaving 18 bases between them. Library preparation (for TCRbeta) was performed with unique molecular identifiers. Using its own MiXCR run on the PCR reads, TCRdb lists one record per CDR3 protein. The repertoire includes 600,000 to 700,000 distinct CDR3 sequences, around 14% of them detected once, and about 0.79% sits in the top ten. Points from the study as a whole: Reportedly, alpha-beta T cells present about two months post-transplant originated from several hundred expanded clones of graft origin. Diversity of TCRbeta at day 60 was high in some patients, arising from surviving recipient T cells and thymic progenitors.

Ten or more counts support this clonotype. Antigen specificity is unknown. The TCR comes from a girl aged 2-10 years with congenital amegakaryocytic thrombocytopenia, due to receive a stem cell transplant. The rearrangement joins TRBV28 to TRBJ2-3; D might be TRBD2 (6 bases). Sample: PBMCs, taken before TCRalphabeta/CD19-depleted stem cell transplant. In DNA, the CDR3 is TGTGCCAGCAGTTTACTCCGGACTACTCAGAGGGATACGCAGTATTTT. Protein: CASSLLRTTQRDTQYF.